The 3 T cell receptor beta chains listed next were all sequenced from one sample in a study of blood T cell repertoires in COVID-19. Here immunoSEQ multiplex PCR was the method, and the copy in TCRdb shows in-frame clones only, minus some. The repertoire holds more than 40,000 clones, with around nine tenths as singletons. Sequences were obtained from peripheral blood. These receptors originate from a man in his sixties with active or convalescent COVID-19.

The CDR3 spells CASSQDSGTEAFF. The CDR3 bases are TGCGCCAGCAGCCAAGATTCAGGGACTGAAGCTTTCTTT. The chain is built from TRBV4-3 and TRBJ1-1, with a weak D call TRBD1 (5 bases). The CDR3 is 13 amino acids. CDR1 LGHNA and CDR2 YSLEER come from the germline V gene. V was shortened by 0 bases and J by 5 bases, with 7 bases between the two germline ends.

This chain links TRBV7-2 with TRBJ1-4; TRBD1 aligns across 8 bases. Germline CDR1 and CDR2: SGHTA and FQGNSA. Losses at the gene ends were 5 bases for V and 8 bases for J; bases not matched to a gene: 10. The CDR3 contains 15 residues. CDR3 sequence (DNA): TGTGCCAGCAGCCCCGGGACAGGAGGCTGGGAAAAACTGTTTTTT. Protein sequence: CASSPGTGGWEKLFF.

The chain joins TRBV9 to TRBJ1-1, with D tentatively TRBD1 (6 bases). Germline lookup yields CDR1 SGDLS and CDR2 YYNGEE. CDR3 length: 16 amino acids. The germline V and J ends were trimmed by 0 bases and 1 base, with 13 bases remaining between them. The CDR3 region is CASSVVPGDKNTEAFF. The CDR3 DNA is TGTGCCAGCAGCGTAGTTCCAGGGGACAAGAACACTGAAGCTTTCTTT.